This T cell receptor (beta chain) is from a study of cytomegalovirus exposure and HLA in healthy donors. Both 60 Vbeta primers and 13 Jbeta primers went into the PCR. TCRdb's table, derived via immunoSEQ multiplex PCR, lists solely in-frame clones and lacks some. The data hold more than 120,000 clones, with 82% observed a single time. Between the trimmed V and J ends, which lost 1 base and 1 base, there was a span of 8 bases. Germline V gene data show CDR1 as LGHNA and CDR2 as YSLEER. This CDR3 has 14 residues. The sequencing sample was made of PBMCs. The receptor was isolated from a male donor in good health and CMV-seronegative. The chain uses TRBV4-3 and TRBJ2-7; TRBD2 might be the D (5 bases). CDR3 nucleotide sequence: TGCGCCAGCAGCCAAGGATCGGGGTCCTACGAGCAGTACTTC. It specifies CASSQGSGSYEQYF.